This T cell receptor (beta chain) was sequenced during a study of T and B cells in COVID-19 patients. Blood genomic DNA input for TRB amplification was roughly 250-550 ng. By its share, this clonotype is medium-sized (0.01 to 0.1%). TRB rearrangements were amplified by multiplex PCR with BIOMED2 TRB-A/B primers. TCRdb independently ran MiXCR on the multiplex PCR reads; one entry per CDR3 protein. The repertoire holds about 5,300 distinct CDR3 sequences, with 21% as singletons. Germline V gene data show CDR1 as MNHNS and CDR2 as SASEGT. The CDR3 runs to 14 residues. J gave up 1 base and V 7 bases, and 5 bases lay outside the gene matches.

The receptor was isolated from a human donor with active COVID-19. Material: blood. The rearrangement uses TRBV6-1 and TRBJ2-3, with 7 bases fitting TRBD2. This chain's CDR3 is CASTPGGGTDTQYF. The CDR3 DNA reads as TGTGCCAGCACTCCTGGGGGGGGCACAGATACGCAGTATTTT.